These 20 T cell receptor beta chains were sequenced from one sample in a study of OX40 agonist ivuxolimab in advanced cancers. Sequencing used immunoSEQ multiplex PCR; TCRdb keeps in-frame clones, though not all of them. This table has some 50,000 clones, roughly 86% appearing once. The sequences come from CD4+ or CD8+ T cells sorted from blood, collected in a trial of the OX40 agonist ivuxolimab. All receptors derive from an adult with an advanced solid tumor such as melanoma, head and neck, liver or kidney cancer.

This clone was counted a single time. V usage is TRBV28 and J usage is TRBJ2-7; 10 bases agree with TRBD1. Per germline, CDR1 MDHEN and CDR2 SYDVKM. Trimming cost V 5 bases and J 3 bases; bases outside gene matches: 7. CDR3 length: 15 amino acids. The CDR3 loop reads CASSITGTGVYEQYF. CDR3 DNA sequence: TGTGCCAGCAGTATAACCGGGACAGGGGTCTACGAGCAGTACTTC.

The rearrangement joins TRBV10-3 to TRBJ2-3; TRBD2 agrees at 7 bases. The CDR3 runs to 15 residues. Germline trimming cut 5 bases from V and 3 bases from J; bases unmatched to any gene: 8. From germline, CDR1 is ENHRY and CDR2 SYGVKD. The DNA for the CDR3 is TGTGCCATCAGTTGGGGGGGACCTCGGACAGATACGCAGTATTTT. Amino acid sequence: CAISWGGPRTDTQYF.

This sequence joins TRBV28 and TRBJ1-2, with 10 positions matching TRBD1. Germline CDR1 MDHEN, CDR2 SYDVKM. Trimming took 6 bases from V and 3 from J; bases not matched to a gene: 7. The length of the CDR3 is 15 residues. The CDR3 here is CASRSDRGTHYGYTF. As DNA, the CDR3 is TGTGCCAGCAGATCGGACAGGGGGACCCACTATGGCTACACCTTC.

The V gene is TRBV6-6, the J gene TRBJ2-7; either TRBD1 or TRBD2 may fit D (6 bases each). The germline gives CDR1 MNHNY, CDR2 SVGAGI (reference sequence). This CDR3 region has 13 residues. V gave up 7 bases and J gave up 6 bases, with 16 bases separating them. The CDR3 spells CASTKSPGAEQYF. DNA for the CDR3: TGTGCCAGCACCAAAAGTCCGGGGGCCGAGCAGTACTTC.

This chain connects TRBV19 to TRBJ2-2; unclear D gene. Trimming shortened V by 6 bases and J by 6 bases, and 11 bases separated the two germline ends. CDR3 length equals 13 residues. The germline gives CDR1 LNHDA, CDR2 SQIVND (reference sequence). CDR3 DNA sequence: TGTGCCAGTAGCCCTAGATCGCCCGGGGAGCTGTTTTTT. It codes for CASSPRSPGELFF.

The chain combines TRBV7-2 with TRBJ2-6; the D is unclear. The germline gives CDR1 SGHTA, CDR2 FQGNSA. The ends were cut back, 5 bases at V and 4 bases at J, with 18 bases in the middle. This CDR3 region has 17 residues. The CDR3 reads CASSPYRVVSGANVLTF. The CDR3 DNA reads TGTGCCAGCAGCCCCTACCGGGTGGTATCAGGGGCCAACGTCCTGACTTTC.

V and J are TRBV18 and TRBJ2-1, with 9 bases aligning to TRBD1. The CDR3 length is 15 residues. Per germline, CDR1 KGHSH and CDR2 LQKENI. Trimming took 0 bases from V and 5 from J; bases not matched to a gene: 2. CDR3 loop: CASSPPGDRDNEQFF. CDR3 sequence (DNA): TGTGCCAGCTCACCACCTGGGGACAGGGACAATGAGCAGTTCTTC.

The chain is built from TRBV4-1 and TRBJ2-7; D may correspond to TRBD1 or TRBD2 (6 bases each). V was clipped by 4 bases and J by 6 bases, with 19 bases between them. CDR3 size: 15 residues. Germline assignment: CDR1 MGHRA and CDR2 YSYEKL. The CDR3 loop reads CASSPRVGGGLEQYF. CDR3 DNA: TGCGCCAGCAGCCCCCGTGTAGGGGGAGGTCTCGAGCAGTACTTC.

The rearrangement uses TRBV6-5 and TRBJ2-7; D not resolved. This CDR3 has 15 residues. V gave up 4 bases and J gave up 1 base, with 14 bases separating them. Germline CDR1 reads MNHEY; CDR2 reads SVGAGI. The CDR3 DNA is TGTGCCAGCAGTTTCGCGTTGATGGGATCCTACGAGCAGTACTTC. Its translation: CASSFALMGSYEQYF.

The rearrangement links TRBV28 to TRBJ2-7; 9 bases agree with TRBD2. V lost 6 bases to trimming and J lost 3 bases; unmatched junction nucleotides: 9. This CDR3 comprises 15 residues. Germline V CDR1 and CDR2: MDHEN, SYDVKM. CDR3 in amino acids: CASSLAGDLNYEQYF. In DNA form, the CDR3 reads TGTGCCAGCAGCTTAGCGGGAGACTTAAACTACGAGCAGTACTTC. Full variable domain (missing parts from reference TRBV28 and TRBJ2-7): DVKVTQSSRYLVKRTGEKVFLECVQDMDHENMFWYRQDPGLGLRLIYFSYDVKMKEKGDIPEGYSVSREKKERFSLILESASTNQTSMYLCASSLAGDLNYEQYFGPGTRLTVT.

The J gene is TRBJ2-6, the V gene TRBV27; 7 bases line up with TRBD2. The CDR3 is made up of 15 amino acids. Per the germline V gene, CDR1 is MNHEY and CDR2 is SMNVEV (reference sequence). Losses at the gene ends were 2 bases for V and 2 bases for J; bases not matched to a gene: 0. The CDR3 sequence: CASSLAGAGANVLTF. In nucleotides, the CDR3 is TGTGCCAGCAGTTTAGCGGGGGCTGGGGCCAACGTCCTGACTTTC.

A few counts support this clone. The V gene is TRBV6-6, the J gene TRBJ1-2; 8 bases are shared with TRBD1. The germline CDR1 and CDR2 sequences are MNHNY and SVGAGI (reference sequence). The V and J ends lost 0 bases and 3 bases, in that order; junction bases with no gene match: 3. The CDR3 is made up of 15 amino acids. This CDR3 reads CASSYSSGQDYGYTF. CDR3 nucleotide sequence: TGTGCCAGCAGTTACTCATCGGGACAGGACTATGGCTACACCTTC.

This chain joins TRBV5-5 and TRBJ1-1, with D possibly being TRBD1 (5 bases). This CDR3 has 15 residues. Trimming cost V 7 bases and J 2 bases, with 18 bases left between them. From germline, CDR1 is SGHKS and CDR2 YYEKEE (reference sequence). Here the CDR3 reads CASAPGAGVNTEAFF. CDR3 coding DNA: TGTGCCAGCGCCCCCGGGGCAGGAGTAAACACTGAAGCTTTCTTT. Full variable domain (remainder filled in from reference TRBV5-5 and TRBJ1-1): DAGVTQSPTHLIKTRGQQVTLRCSPISGHKSVSWYQQVLGQGPQFIFQYYEKEERGRGNFPDRFSARQFPNYSSELNVNALLLGDSALYLCASAPGAGVNTEAFFGQGTRLTVV.

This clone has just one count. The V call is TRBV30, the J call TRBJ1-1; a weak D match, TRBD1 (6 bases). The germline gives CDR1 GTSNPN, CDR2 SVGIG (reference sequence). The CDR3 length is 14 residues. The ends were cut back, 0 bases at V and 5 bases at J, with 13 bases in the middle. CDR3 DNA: TGTGCCTGGAGTGTTCTGGGGGCAGGAACTGAAGCTTTCTTT. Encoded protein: CAWSVLGAGTEAFF.

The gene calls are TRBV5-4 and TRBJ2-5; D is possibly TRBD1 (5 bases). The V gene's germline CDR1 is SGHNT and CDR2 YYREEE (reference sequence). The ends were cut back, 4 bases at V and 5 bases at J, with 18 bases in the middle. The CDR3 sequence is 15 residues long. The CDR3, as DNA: TGTGCCAGCAGCCTACCCACAGGTTTTCGGGAGACCCAGTACTTC. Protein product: CASSLPTGFRETQYF. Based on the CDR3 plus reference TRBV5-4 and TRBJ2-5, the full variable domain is ETGVTQSPTHLIKTRGQQVTLRCSSQSGHNTVSWYQQALGQGPQFIFQYYREEENGRGNFPPRFSGLQFPNYSSELNVNALELDDSALYLCASSLPTGFRETQYFGPGTRLLVL.

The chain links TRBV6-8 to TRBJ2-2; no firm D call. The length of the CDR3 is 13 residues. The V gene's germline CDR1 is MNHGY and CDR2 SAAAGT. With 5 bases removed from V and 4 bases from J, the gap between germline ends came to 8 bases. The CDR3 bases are TGTGCCAGCAGTCCCTCGATCACCGGGGAGCTGTTTTTT. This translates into CASSPSITGELFF.

CDR3 sequence: CASSAGQGTSGNTIYF. The CDR3 DNA follows: TGTGCCAGCAGCGCCGGACAGGGAACCTCTGGAAACACCATATATTTT. The rearrangement links TRBV7-3 to TRBJ1-3, with 8 bases identical to TRBD1. The germline V gene has CDR1 SGHTA and CDR2 FQGTGA. V lost 5 bases, J lost 0 bases, and 6 bases stayed unmatched. The CDR3 spans 16 residues.

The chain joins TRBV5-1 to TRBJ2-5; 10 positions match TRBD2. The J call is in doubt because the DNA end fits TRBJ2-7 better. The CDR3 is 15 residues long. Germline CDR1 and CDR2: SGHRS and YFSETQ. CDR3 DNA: TGCGCCAGCAGCTTGGCGGGACTAGCGTCCTACGAGCAGTACTTC. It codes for CASSLAGLASYEQYF.

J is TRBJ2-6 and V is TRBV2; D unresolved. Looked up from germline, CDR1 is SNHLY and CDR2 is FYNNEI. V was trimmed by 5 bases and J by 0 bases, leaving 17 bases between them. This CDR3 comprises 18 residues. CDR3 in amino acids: CASSPNPPPSSGANVLTF. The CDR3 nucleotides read TGTGCCAGCAGTCCCAACCCCCCACCCAGCTCTGGGGCCAACGTCCTGACTTTC. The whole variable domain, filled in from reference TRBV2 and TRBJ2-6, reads EPEVTQTPSHQVTQMGQEVILRCVPISNHLYFYWYRQILGQKVEFLVSFYNNEISEKSEIFDDQFSVERPDGSNFTLKIRSTKLEDSAMYFCASSPNPPPSSGANVLTFGAGSRLTVL.

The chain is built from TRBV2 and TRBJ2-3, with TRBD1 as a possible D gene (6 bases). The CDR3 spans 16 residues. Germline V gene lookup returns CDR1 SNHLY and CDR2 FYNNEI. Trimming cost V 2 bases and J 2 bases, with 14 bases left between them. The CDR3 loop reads CASSELAGVFTDTQYF. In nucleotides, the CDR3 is TGTGCCAGCAGTGAATTGGCAGGGGTTTTCACAGATACGCAGTATTTT.